This T cell receptor (beta chain) was found in a study of cytomegalovirus exposure and HLA in healthy donors. Study results and limitations: Among TCR beta chains of equal frequency, HLA-associated ones were more clonally expanded in a later analysis.

The PCR ran on 60 Vbeta and 13 Jbeta primers. Sequencing was performed with immunoSEQ multiplex PCR; in TCRdb, only in-frame clones are kept and a portion is missing. The table has 150,000 or so clones, approximately 85% seen once. Donors showed nominal health when sampled, although they likely had unrecorded immune exposures. Per the germline V gene, CDR1 is SNHLY and CDR2 is FYNNEI. The CDR3 loop spans 16 amino acids. Trimming removed 2 bases at V and 0 bases at J, with 14 bases between. As to this clone: Its antigen remains unidentified.

The sample taken for sequencing was PBMCs. This TCR was sampled from a man aged 18 to 35 in good health and CMV-seropositive. The genes are TRBV2 and TRBJ2-7; D remains unclear. CDR3 coding DNA: TGTGCCAGCAGTGAACGGGTTATGAGGAGCTCCTACGAGCAGTACTTC. This translates into CASSERVMRSSYEQYF.